Below are 12 T cell receptor beta chains sequenced from a single sample in a study of blood T cell repertoires in COVID-19 (dated by TCRdb to the early 2020s). The library was produced with the immunoSEQ multiplex PCR assay. Not all clones reach the TCRdb copy of this immuneACCESS table, which keeps in-frame sequences only. Checked studies attribute under half of the gap to unresolved V genes and leave the rest unexplained. Across this sample there are approximately 270,000 clones, with around 90% seen only once. The ten largest clones capture approximately 3.3% of the sample. Sequences were obtained from peripheral blood. Every receptor here comes from a man aged 18 to 35 with active or convalescent COVID-19.

The chain couples TRBV10-3 to TRBJ1-2; 8 nucleotides match TRBD1. With 4 bases clipped from V and 3 bases from J, the junction kept 4 bases outside the gene matches. The CDR3 is 14 residues long. Germline assignment: CDR1 ENHRY and CDR2 SYGVKD. This chain's CDR3 is CAISVGQGDYGYTF. Written as DNA, the CDR3 is TGTGCCATCAGTGTAGGACAGGGCGACTATGGCTACACCTTC.

The V gene is TRBV5-1, the J gene TRBJ2-2; D is possibly TRBD1 (5 bases). Trimming shortened V by 1 base and J by 3 bases, and 13 bases separated the two germline ends. This CDR3 has 16 amino acids. Germline V CDR1 and CDR2: SGHRS, YFSETQ. CDR3 nucleotide sequence: TGCGCCAGCAGCTTGATGCTCGACAGCCACACCGGGGAGCTGTTTTTT. Translating it yields CASSLMLDSHTGELFF.

V gene TRBV27 combines with J gene TRBJ1-2; D possibly corresponds to TRBD1 (5 bases). The germline V gene encodes CDR1 MNHEY and CDR2 SMNVEV (reference sequence). The CDR3 has 14 residues. The V and J ends lost 3 bases and 4 bases respectively, with 12 bases between them. The CDR3 sequence is CASSFSRGSYGYTF. The CDR3 DNA reads as TGTGCCAGCAGTTTTAGTCGGGGGTCCTATGGCTACACCTTC.

A single count supports this clone. The chain links TRBV18 to TRBJ2-1, with 7 positions matching TRBD2. This CDR3 comprises 13 residues. Trimming cost V 3 bases and J 8 bases; bases outside gene matches: 4. Germline V gene lookup returns CDR1 KGHSH and CDR2 LQKENI. CDR3 nucleotides: TGTGCCAGCTCACCGACTAGCTGGGATGAGCAGTTCTTC. Its translation is CASSPTSWDEQFF.

This clone was counted a single time. This sequence joins TRBV7-6 and TRBJ2-7; 9 bases map to TRBD2. CDR1 and CDR2 (germline): SGHVS, FNYEAQ. With V trimmed by 5 bases and J by 7 bases, 15 bases remained unmatched. The length of the CDR3 is 16 residues. The CDR3 region has the DNA TGTGCCAGCAGCCCCCTAGGGGCGGGAGGGCCTAGGGAGCAGTACTTC. Protein: CASSPLGAGGPREQYF.

The chain employs TRBV5-6 and TRBJ1-4; D gene uncertain. The germline CDR1 and CDR2 sequences are SGHDT and YYEEEE. V lost 6 bases, J lost 5 bases, and 14 bases lay in between. CDR3 length: 14 residues. The CDR3 here is CASMEGPENEKLFF. The CDR3 nucleotides are TGTGCCAGCATGGAGGGCCCGGAGAATGAAAAACTGTTTTTT.

J is TRBJ2-2 and V is TRBV6-4, with D perhaps TRBD2 (6 bases). Trimming took 3 bases from V and 6 from J, leaving 14 bases between them. This CDR3 has 15 amino acids. Germline V CDR1 and CDR2: MRHNA, SNTAGT. CDR3 amino acids: CASSDPLRGSGELFF. The CDR3 nucleotides are TGTGCCAGCAGTGATCCCCTACGGGGGTCCGGGGAGCTGTTTTTT.

The chain employs TRBV24-1 and TRBJ2-1; 7 bases are shared with TRBD2. Germline V lookup: CDR1 KGHDR, CDR2 SFDVKD. J lost 4 bases, V lost 5 bases, and 10 bases had no gene match. The CDR3 totals 16 residues. The CDR3, as DNA: TGTGCCACCAGTGGCACAGGCGGGAGCGCATACAATGAGCAGTTCTTC. Protein: CATSGTGGSAYNEQFF.

This chain joins TRBV5-6 and TRBJ2-3, with D unclear. The length of the CDR3 is 15 residues. Germline assignment: CDR1 SGHDT and CDR2 YYEEEE. The V end was cut by 1 base, the J end by 4 bases, with 13 bases between. This CDR3 is CASSLPSQRADTQYF. Here the CDR3 DNA reads TGTGCCAGCAGCTTGCCTAGTCAACGCGCAGATACGCAGTATTTT.

The chain links TRBV6-1 to TRBJ1-2, with unresolved D. The V and J ends lost 2 bases and 4 bases respectively, with 8 bases between them. Germline V lookup: CDR1 MNHNS, CDR2 SASEGT. CDR3 length: 13 residues. The CDR3: CASSEIGVYGYTF. The CDR3 bases are TGTGCCAGCAGTGAAATCGGGGTCTATGGCTACACCTTC.

The chain carries TRBV19 and TRBJ1-4; D gene unclear. CDR1 is LNHDA, CDR2 SQIVND, per germline (reference sequence). Trimming cost V 7 bases and J 0 bases, with 6 bases left between them. The CDR3 contains 13 residues. CDR3 loop: CASTPATNEKLFF. DNA for the CDR3: TGTGCCAGTACCCCCGCAACTAATGAAAAACTGTTTTTT.

The J gene is TRBJ1-5, the V gene TRBV24-1, with D maybe TRBD1 (6 bases). The CDR3 spans 16 residues. The germline V gene has CDR1 KGHDR and CDR2 SFDVKD. With 4 bases removed from V and 3 bases from J, the gap between germline ends came to 15 bases. The CDR3 DNA reads TGTGCCACCAGTGACCCAGGGGTTGGCGACAATCAGCCCCAGCATTTT. Protein sequence: CATSDPGVGDNQPQHF.